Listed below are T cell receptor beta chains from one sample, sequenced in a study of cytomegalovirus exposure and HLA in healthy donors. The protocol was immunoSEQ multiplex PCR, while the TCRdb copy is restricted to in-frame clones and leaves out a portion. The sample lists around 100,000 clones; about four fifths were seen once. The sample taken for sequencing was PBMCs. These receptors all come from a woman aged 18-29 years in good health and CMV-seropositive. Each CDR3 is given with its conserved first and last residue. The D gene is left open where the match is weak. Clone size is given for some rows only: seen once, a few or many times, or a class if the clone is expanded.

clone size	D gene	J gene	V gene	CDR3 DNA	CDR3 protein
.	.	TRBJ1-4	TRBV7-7	TGTGCTAGCAGCTTACGAAAAGGACAGTCCAATGAAAAACTGTTTTTT	CASSLRKGQSNEKLFF
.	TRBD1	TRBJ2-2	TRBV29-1	TGCAGCGTTTATGACAGGGATTCGGGCGGGGAGCTGTTTTTT	CSVYDRDSGGELFF
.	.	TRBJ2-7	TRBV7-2	TGTGCCAGCAGCTTATACAGGACCTACGAGCAGTACTTC	CASSLYRTYEQYF
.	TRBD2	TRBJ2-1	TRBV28	TGTGCCGCGGGAGGGGCGCTGGATGAGCAGTTCTTC	CAAGGALDEQFF
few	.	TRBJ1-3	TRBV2	TGTGCCAGCAGGAGGGAGGCAGGAAACACCATATATTTT	CASRREAGNTIYF
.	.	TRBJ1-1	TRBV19	TGTGCCAGTAGGGTCGAGACAGCTTCGAACACTGAAGCTTTCTTT	CASRVETASNTEAFF
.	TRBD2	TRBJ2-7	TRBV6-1	TGTGCCAGCAGCTCCAGACTAGCGGGTCCCTACGAGCAGTACTTC	CASSSRLAGPYEQYF
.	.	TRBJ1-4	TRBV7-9	TGTGCCAGCAGCTTCCGGTCAGGGGCGAGGGAAAAACTGTTTTTT	CASSFRSGAREKLFF
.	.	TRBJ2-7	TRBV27	TGTGCCAGCGGCCCCAGACAGGAGCCAAGCTCCTACGAGCAGTACTTC	CASGPRQEPSSYEQYF
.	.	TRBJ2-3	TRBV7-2	TGTGCCAGCAGCTTCTTACGGGACTCCCTAGGGAATACGCAGTATTTT	CASSFLRDSLGNTQYF
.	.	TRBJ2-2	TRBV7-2	TGTGCCAGCAGCTCTCGCTTAGGAGTAGCCGGGGAGCTGTTTTTT	CASSSRLGVAGELFF
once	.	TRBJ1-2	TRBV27	TGTGCCAGCAGCGCGGGCAGGGGATATGGCTACACCTTC	CASSAGRGYGYTF
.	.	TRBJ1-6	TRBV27	TGTGCCAGCCGCACAGCTAATTCACCCCTCCACTTT	CASRTANSPLHF
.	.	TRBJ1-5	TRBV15	TGTGCCACCAGCAGAGATCTATCGGGGGTGAATCAGCCCCAGCATTTT	CATSRDLSGVNQPQHF
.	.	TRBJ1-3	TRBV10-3	TGTGCCACCTTTCAGGACTCTGGAAACACCATATATTTT	CATFQDSGNTIYF
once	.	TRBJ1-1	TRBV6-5	TGTGCCAGCAGTTACTCAACCGGGAGGGACACTGAAGCTTTCTTT	CASSYSTGRDTEAFF
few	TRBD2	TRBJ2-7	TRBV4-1	TGCGCCAGCAGCCAAGGAGAACGGGGGGGCTCCTACGAGCAGTACTTC	CASSQGERGGSYEQYF
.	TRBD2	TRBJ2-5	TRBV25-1	TGTGCCAGCAGCCCGAAAAGGCTTAGCGGGAAGGGTGAGACCCAGTACTTC	CASSPKRLSGKGETQYF
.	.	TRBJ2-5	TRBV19	TGTGCCAGTAGTCGGGCTAGGGGAGAGACCCAGTACTTC	CASSRARGETQYF
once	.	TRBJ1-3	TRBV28	TGTGCCAGCAGCCCACCCCCGGGGAACACCATATATTTT	CASSPPPGNTIYF
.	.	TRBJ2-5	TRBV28	TGTGCCAGCACCAAGCCAGGAAGGGGGTTGGGCCAAGAGACCCAGTACTTC	CASTKPGRGLGQETQYF
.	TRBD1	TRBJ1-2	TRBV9	TGTGCCAGCAGCGTAGAATCGACAGGGGAGGACGGCTACACCTTC	CASSVESTGEDGYTF
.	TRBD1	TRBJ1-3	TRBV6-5	TGTGCCAGCAGCCGGGGACAGACCTCTGGAAACACCATATATTTT	CASSRGQTSGNTIYF
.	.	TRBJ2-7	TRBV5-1	TGCGCCAGCAGCCAGACAGTTGGGGACTACGAGCAGTACTTC	CASSQTVGDYEQYF
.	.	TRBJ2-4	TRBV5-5	TGTGCCAGCAGCACCCGGGACTTTATAGCCAAAAACATTCAGTACTTC	CASSTRDFIAKNIQYF